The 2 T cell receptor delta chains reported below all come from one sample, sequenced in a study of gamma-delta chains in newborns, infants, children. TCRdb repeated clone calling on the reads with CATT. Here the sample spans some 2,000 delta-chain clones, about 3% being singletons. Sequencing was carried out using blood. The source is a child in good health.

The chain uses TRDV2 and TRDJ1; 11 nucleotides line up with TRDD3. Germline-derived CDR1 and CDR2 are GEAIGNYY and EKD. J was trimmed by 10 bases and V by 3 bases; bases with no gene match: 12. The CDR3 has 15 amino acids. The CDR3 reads CACDRLGDITDGLIF. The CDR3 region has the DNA TGTGCCTGTGACCGACTGGGGGATATTACCGATGGACTCATCTTT.

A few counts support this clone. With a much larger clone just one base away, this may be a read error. CDR3 loop: CACDTLWPSSVDREDKLIF. The CDR3 DNA reads as TGTGCCTGTGACACGCTATGGCCTTCCTCGGTTGACAGGGAGGATAAACTCATCTTT. This chain connects TRDV2 to TRDJ1; 7 nucleotides agree with TRDD2. Looked up from germline, CDR1 is GEAIGNYY and CDR2 is EKD. Losses at the gene ends were 1 base for V and 5 bases for J; bases not matched to a gene: 21. The CDR3 loop spans 19 amino acids.